Below, 10 T cell receptor beta chains from the same sample are listed, as sequenced in a study of T cells expressing NK-cell markers. With the 5' RACE reads reprocessed, TCRdb shows one record per CDR3 protein and no DNA. Its table records some 140,000 distinct CDR3 sequences. The specimen was blood T cells: a sorted CD56 or NKG2C T cell subset, CD4+ or CD8+ T cells, or bulk PBMC T cells (not recorded which). Source of these receptors: a woman aged 45-60 years in good health.

This sequence joins TRBV5-5 and TRBJ2-5; TCRdb's assignment of TRBD1 cannot be checked, as there is no DNA. Germline CDR1 SGHKS, CDR2 YYEKEE (reference sequence). This CDR3 region has 15 residues. The CDR3 is CASSLGGGTPETQYF.

This sequence joins TRBV24-1 and TRBJ2-2. CDR1 KGHDR and CDR2 SFDVKD come from the germline V gene. The CDR3 covers 13 residues. CDR3 amino acids: CATSASITGELFF.

The V and J genes are TRBV6-2 or TRBV6-3 and TRBJ2-5; as DNA is missing, the TRBD2 call by TCRdb cannot be tested. Looked up from germline, CDR1 is MNHEY and CDR2 is SVGEGT. The CDR3 has 14 residues. CDR3 in amino acids: CASSSSSLAETQYF.

The chain joins TRBV20-1 to TRBJ2-3; TCRdb's assignment of TRBD2 cannot be checked, as there is no DNA. The germline CDR1 and CDR2 sequences are DFQATT and SNEGSKA (reference sequence). The length of the CDR3 is 15 residues. CDR3 in amino acids: CSARDRQGYTDTQYF.

The chain joins TRBV2 to TRBJ1-1. This CDR3 is built from 12 residues. The germline V gene has CDR1 SNHLY and CDR2 FYNNEI. This CDR3 reads CASSARVTEAFF.

This chain's CDR3 is CASSLGQRQETQYF. The rearrangement joins TRBV5-6 to TRBJ2-5. CDR3 length: 14 amino acids. Germline V gene lookup returns CDR1 SGHDT and CDR2 YYEEEE.

This rearrangement joins TRBV24-1 to TRBJ2-1; TCRdb returns TRBD2, unconfirmable since there is no DNA. This CDR3 contains 13 residues. Germline V lookup: CDR1 KGHDR, CDR2 SFDVKD. The CDR3 reads CATGTSFFNEQFF.

The CDR3 loop is CASSSKSNTGELFF. The chain links TRBV7-9 to TRBJ2-2. From germline, CDR1 is SEHNR and CDR2 FQNEAQ (reference sequence). The CDR3 sequence is 14 residues long.

The chain uses TRBV15 and TRBJ2-3; TCRdb reports TRBD2, a call that lacks DNA to check it against. CDR3 length equals 12 residues. Germline CDR1 is LNHNV and CDR2 is YYDKDF (reference sequence). CDR3 in amino acids: CATNYGRDTQYF.

The V gene is TRBV20-1, the J gene TRBJ1-4. Germline lookup yields CDR1 DFQATT and CDR2 SNEGSKA (reference sequence). The CDR3 extends over 13 amino acids. The CDR3 protein is CSAMAATNEKLFF.